These T cell receptor beta chains were read from a single sample in a study of T cell responses to AZD1222 COVID-19 vaccine. Some clones are missing from TCRdb's copy, which holds only in-frame ones; the method was immunoSEQ multiplex PCR. The table shows around 110,000 clones, with around nine tenths occurring only once. The starting material was peripheral blood, obtained on day 0 of AZD1222 vaccination. Receptors were obtained from an adult in good health. The CDR3 runs from the conserved cysteine through the conserved F or W. The D gene is left open where the match is weak. Clone size is stated in some rows and not others, as once, few, many or a class when expanded.

TRBV25-1	TRBJ1-2	TRBD1	-	15	TGTGCCAGCAGTGATTCTCTCGGGACAGGCTATGGCTACACCTTC	CASSDSLGTGYGYTF
TRBV30	TRBJ2-1	TRBD2	-	15	TGTGCCTGGACCAGAAAGGGACTAGCTAACAATGAGCAGTTCTTC	CAWTRKGLANNEQFF
TRBV5-1	TRBJ1-2	-	-	13	TGCGCCAGCAGCCAGGATCGGGTTTATGGCTACACCTTC	CASSQDRVYGYTF
TRBV4-2	TRBJ2-3	TRBD1	-	16	TGTGCCAGCAGCCCGGGAACAGGGGATCGCACAGATACGCAGTATTTT	CASSPGTGDRTDTQYF
TRBV3-1/TRBV3-2	TRBJ1-5	-	-	14	TGTGCCAGCAGCTCAAGAGTTAGCAATCAGCCCCAGCATTTT	CASSSRVSNQPQHF
TRBV7-2	TRBJ2-5	TRBD1	-	14	TGTGCCAGCAGCCCATTGGGACAGGGGGAGACCCAGTACTTC	CASSPLGQGETQYF
TRBV21-1	TRBJ2-5	-	once	15	TGTGCCAGCTGCGACCCGTCGGCTCACCAAGAGACCCAGTACTTC	CASCDPSAHQETQYF
TRBV4-3	TRBJ2-2	TRBD2	-	19	TGCGCCAGCAGCCAACGTTGGGGAGGAAGCGGGAGGCACACCGGGGAGCTGTTTTTT	CASSQRWGGSGRHTGELFF
TRBV7-2	TRBJ1-2	-	-	15	TGTGCCAGCAGCCCCCTTAACAGGGTTCCCCATGGCTACACCTTC	CASSPLNRVPHGYTF
TRBV2	TRBJ1-3	-	few	16	TGTGCCAGCAGTGGGACCCCGGGGGGCTCTGGAAACACCATATATTTT	CASSGTPGGSGNTIYF
TRBV18	TRBJ1-3	TRBD1	once	15	TGTGCCAGCTCGTCCGGGACAGGGGTCGGAAACACCATATATTTT	CASSSGTGVGNTIYF
TRBV18	TRBJ1-1	TRBD1	-	16	TGTGCCAGCTCACCAGGAGGGACAGCGTTGAACACTGAAGCTTTCTTT	CASSPGGTALNTEAFF
TRBV28	TRBJ2-7	-	-	15	TGTGCCAGCAGTTTACAGTCAGGCCGAGGATACGAGCAGTACTTC	CASSLQSGRGYEQYF
TRBV4-3	TRBJ2-1	-	-	16	TGCGCCAGCAGCCAAGATATCGCGGGACAGTACAATGAGCAGTTCTTC	CASSQDIAGQYNEQFF
TRBV19	TRBJ1-2	-	-	14	TGTGCCAGTAGTGAAGAGGGGCAGGGCTATGGCTACACCTTC	CASSEEGQGYGYTF
TRBV4-1	TRBJ2-2	-	-	14	TGCGCCAGCAGCCAAGGGGGCTGGACCGGGGAGCTGTTTTTT	CASSQGGWTGELFF
TRBV5-1	TRBJ2-7	-	-	13	TGCGCCAGCAGCTCCTTGGGTTACTACGAGCAGTACTTC	CASSSLGYYEQYF
TRBV6-6	TRBJ1-2	-	once	14	TGTGCCAGCAGTTATTCCGGGACGGACTATGGCTACACCTTC	CASSYSGTDYGYTF
TRBV6-5	TRBJ2-3	-	-	15	TGTGCCAGCAGTTTGGCCTGGAGGGGGGGAGATACGCAGTATTTT	CASSLAWRGGDTQYF
TRBV5-4	TRBJ2-1	TRBD1	-	15	TGTGCCAGCAGCGCCGGGGACAGGGGGCACAATGAGCAGTTCTTC	CASSAGDRGHNEQFF
TRBV27	TRBJ1-2	-	-	15	TGTGCCAGCAGTCCTCAGGGGTTTGCTGGCTATGGCTACACCTTC	CASSPQGFAGYGYTF
TRBV6-5	TRBJ2-2	-	once	15	TGTGCCAGCAGTTCGCCCGAGGGGGTCGCCGGGGAGCTGTTTTTT	CASSSPEGVAGELFF
TRBV5-1	TRBJ1-4	-	-	16	TGCGCCAGCAGCTTGGAAGGGACCCGAATGAATGAAAAACTGTTTTTT	CASSLEGTRMNEKLFF
TRBV18	TRBJ2-7	TRBD2	-	15	TGTGCCAGCTCACCTCCCGGGACTAGGGCGGTTGAGCAGTACTTC	CASSPPGTRAVEQYF
TRBV4-2	TRBJ1-1	-	-	13	TGTGCCAGCAATTGGAAGACTGACACTGAAGCTTTCTTT	CASNWKTDTEAFF
TRBV5-1	TRBJ1-2	-	-	13	TGCGCCAGCAGCGGCACAGGGAGGGGCGGCTACACCTTC	CASSGTGRGGYTF
TRBV6-1	TRBJ1-5	TRBD1	once	16	TGTGCCAGCAGTGAAACGGACAGGGGGCTTGGTCAGCCCCAGCATTTT	CASSETDRGLGQPQHF
TRBV28	TRBJ1-2	TRBD1	-	16	TGTGCCAGCAGTACAGGGGGCGTCCCCGGGGTTTATGGCTACACCTTC	CASSTGGVPGVYGYTF
TRBV7-2	TRBJ1-4	-	-	14	TGTGCCAGCGCCGAGGGCCCAACTAATGAAAAACTGTTTTTT	CASAEGPTNEKLFF
TRBV7-2	TRBJ2-3	-	-	17	TGTGCCAGCAGCTTTAGGGGCAGACTTACTAGCACAGATACGCAGTATTTT	CASSFRGRLTSTDTQYF
TRBV3-1/TRBV3-2	TRBJ2-7	-	-	13	TGTGCCAGCAGCCAAGATTCAGGGATCGAGCAGTACTTC	CASSQDSGIEQYF
TRBV7-9	TRBJ2-7	-	-	17	TGTGCCAGCAGCCCTAGGCCCACAGGGCTAGGAACCTACGAGCAGTACTTC	CASSPRPTGLGTYEQYF
TRBV11-1	TRBJ1-3	-	-	15	TGTGCCAGCAGCTTCGCCGGGCTAGGGGGAAACACCATATATTTT	CASSFAGLGGNTIYF
TRBV5-1	TRBJ1-1	-	once	13	TGCGCCAGCAGCTTTGGACTAGACACTGAAGCTTTCTTT	CASSFGLDTEAFF
TRBV30	TRBJ2-1	-	-	14	TGTGCCTGGGCGACAGGACCTCTTTACAATGAGCAGTTCTTC	CAWATGPLYNEQFF
TRBV23-1	TRBJ1-2	-	-	17	TGCGCCAGCAGTCCCGTGACAGGAATCTTACCGTACGATGGCTACACCTTC	CASSPVTGILPYDGYTF
TRBV5-1	TRBJ1-2	-	-	13	TGCGCCAGCAGCTTAACAGGGTCCTATGGCTACACCTTC	CASSLTGSYGYTF
TRBV5-1	TRBJ1-5	-	-	14	TGCGCCAGCAGCCTGGGACCCCTTGGTCAGCCCCAGCATTTT	CASSLGPLGQPQHF
TRBV12-5	TRBJ1-1	TRBD1	-	13	TGTGCTAGTGGTATCGGACAGGGCACTGAAGCTTTCTTT	CASGIGQGTEAFF
TRBV19	TRBJ1-2	-	-	14	TGTGCCAGTAGTGCTTCGGTTACACCGGCTCTCTACACCTTC	CASSASVTPALYTF
TRBV5-1	TRBJ2-1	-	-	17	TGCGCCAGCAGCTCCCCTAGGGGGGCGCCCCACTACAATGAGCAGTTCTTC	CASSSPRGAPHYNEQFF
TRBV4-1	TRBJ2-5	-	-	14	TGCGCCAGCAGCCAAAGGTCCCCCGGAGAGACCCAGTACTTC	CASSQRSPGETQYF
TRBV4-2	TRBJ2-1	-	-	16	TGTGCCAGCAGCTCAAGGGAGCGGAGCTCCTACAATGAGCAGTTCTTC	CASSSRERSSYNEQFF
TRBV4-3	TRBJ2-7	TRBD1	once	15	TGCGCCAGCAGCCAACCCGGGACAGGGGGCCACGAGCAGTACTTC	CASSQPGTGGHEQYF
TRBV9	TRBJ1-1	TRBD1	once	16	TGTGCCAGCAGCGGCCGACACAGGGGAGGAAACACTGAAGCTTTCTTT	CASSGRHRGGNTEAFF
TRBV5-1	TRBJ1-1	-	-	15	TGCGCCAGCAGCTTGGACGGACAGCTGAACACTGAAGCTTTCTTT	CASSLDGQLNTEAFF
TRBV12-5	TRBJ1-3	-	-	14	TGTGCTAGTGGTTTGCCACCCCTTGGAAACACCATATATTTT	CASGLPPLGNTIYF
TRBV9	TRBJ2-4	-	-	16	TGTGCCAGCACGGGGGCTTTTCGAGGTCGGGTGAACATTCAGTACTTC	CASTGAFRGRVNIQYF
TRBV9	TRBJ2-7	TRBD1	-	14	TGTGCCAGCAGCGTCGGGACAGGGGCCTACGAGCAGTACTTC	CASSVGTGAYEQYF
TRBV6-2/TRBV6-3	TRBJ2-7	-	-	13	TGTGCCAGCAGTCGTAACACTAACTACGAGCAGTACTTC	CASSRNTNYEQYF
TRBV20-1	TRBJ1-6	-	-	13	TGCAGTGCTAGTGGGTTTCGGAATTCACCCCTCCACTTT	CSASGFRNSPLHF
TRBV7-9	TRBJ2-1	TRBD1	-	14	TGTGCCAGCCCGGGACAGGACTCTGACAATGAGCAGTTCTTC	CASPGQDSDNEQFF
TRBV11-2	TRBJ2-7	-	-	15	TGTGCCAGCAGCGACCCCCGGGACAAGATCTACGAGCAGTACTTC	CASSDPRDKIYEQYF
TRBV6-6	TRBJ2-7	-	-	14	TGTGCCAGCAGTTGGGGGGGACAGACCTACGAGCAGTACTTC	CASSWGGQTYEQYF
TRBV6-5	TRBJ1-2	TRBD1	-	14	TGTGCCAGCAGTTACTCCGGACAGGGCTATGGCTACACCTTC	CASSYSGQGYGYTF